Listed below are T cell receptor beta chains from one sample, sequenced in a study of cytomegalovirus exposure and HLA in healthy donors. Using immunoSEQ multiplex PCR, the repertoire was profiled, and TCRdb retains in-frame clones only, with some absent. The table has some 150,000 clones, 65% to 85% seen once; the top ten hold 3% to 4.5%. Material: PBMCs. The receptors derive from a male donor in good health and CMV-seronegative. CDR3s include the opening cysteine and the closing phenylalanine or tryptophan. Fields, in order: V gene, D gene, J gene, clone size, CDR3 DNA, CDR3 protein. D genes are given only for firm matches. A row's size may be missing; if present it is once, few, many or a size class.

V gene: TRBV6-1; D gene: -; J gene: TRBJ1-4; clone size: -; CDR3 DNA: TGTGCCAGCAGTGAAAGTACGGGTGAAAAACTGTTTTTT; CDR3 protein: CASSESTGEKLFF
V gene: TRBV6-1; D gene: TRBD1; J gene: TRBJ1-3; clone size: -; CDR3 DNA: TGTGCCAGCAGTGAGCAGGGGGCCTCTGGAAACACCATATATTTT; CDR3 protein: CASSEQGASGNTIYF
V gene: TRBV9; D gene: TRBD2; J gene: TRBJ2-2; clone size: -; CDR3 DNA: TGTGCCAGCAGCGTCGCTGCGGGGGGCCCGGTCGACACCGGGGAGCTGTTTTTT; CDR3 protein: CASSVAAGGPVDTGELFF
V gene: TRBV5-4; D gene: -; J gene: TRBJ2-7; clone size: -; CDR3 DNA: TGTGCCAGCAGCTTAGCAGGGAACTACGAGCAGTACTTC; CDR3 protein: CASSLAGNYEQYF
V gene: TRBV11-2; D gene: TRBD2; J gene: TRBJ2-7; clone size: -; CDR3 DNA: TGTGCCAGCAGACCTAGCGGGACTGCTACCTCCTACGAGCAGTACTTC; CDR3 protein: CASRPSGTATSYEQYF
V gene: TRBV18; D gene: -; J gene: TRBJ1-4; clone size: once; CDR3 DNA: TGTGCCAGCTCACGGGCCCAGGTTGAACTGTTTTTT; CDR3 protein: CASSRAQVELFF
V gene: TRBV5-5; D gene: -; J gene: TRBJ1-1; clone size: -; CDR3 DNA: TGTGCCAGCAGCTTGGCCTTCAACATGGCTTTCTTT; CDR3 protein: CASSLAFNMAFF
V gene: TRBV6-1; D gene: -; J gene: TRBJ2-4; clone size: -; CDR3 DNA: TGTGCCAGCTTAGCGAGAAAAAACAGTCAGTACTTC; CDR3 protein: CASLARKNSQYF
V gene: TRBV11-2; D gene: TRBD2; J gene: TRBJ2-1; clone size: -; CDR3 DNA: TGTGCCAGCAGCCAGGGACTAGCGGGAGTCTACAATGAGCAGTTCTTC; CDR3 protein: CASSQGLAGVYNEQFF
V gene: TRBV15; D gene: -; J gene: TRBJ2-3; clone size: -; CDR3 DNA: TGTGCCACCAGCAGGGCCCCCCTCACAGATACGCAGTATTTT; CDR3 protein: CATSRAPLTDTQYF
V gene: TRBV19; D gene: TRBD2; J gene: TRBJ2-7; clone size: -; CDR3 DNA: TGTGCCAGTACCAATAGCGGGAGGAGCCACGAGCAGTACTTC; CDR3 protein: CASTNSGRSHEQYF
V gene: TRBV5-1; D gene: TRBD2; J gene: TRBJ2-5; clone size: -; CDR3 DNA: TGCGCCAGCAGCCCCGGACTAGCGGGAGGAGTGACCCAGTACTTC; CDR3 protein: CASSPGLAGGVTQYF
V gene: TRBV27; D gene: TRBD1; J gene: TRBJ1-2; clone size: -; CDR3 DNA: TGTGCCAGCAGCCTGGACAGGGATAATGGCTACACCTTC; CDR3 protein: CASSLDRDNGYTF